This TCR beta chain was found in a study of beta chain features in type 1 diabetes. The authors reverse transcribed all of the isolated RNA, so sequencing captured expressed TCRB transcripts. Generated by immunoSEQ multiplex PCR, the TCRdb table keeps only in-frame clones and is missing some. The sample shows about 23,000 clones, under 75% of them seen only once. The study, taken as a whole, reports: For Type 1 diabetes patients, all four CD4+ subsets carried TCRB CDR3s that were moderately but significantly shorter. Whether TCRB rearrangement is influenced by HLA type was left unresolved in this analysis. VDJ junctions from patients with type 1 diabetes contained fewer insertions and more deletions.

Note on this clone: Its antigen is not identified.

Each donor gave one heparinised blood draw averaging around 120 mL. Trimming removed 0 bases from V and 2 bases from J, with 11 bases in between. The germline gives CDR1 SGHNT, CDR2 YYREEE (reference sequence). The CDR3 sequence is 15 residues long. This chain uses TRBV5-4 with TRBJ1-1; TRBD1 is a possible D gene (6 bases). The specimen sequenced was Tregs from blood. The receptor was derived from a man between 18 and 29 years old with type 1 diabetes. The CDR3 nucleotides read TGTGCCAGCAGCTTGGGGCAGGGGATCAACACTGAAGCTTTCTTT. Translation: CASSLGQGINTEAFF.